This T cell receptor (beta chain) was profiled in a study of cytomegalovirus exposure and HLA in healthy donors. PCR involved 60 Vbeta and 13 Jbeta primers. Data came from immunoSEQ multiplex PCR; TCRdb stores just in-frame clones and leaves some out. The data contain under 200,000 clones, around 75% of them singletons. A note on this clone: The antigen remains unidentified.

Study-level findings and limits: It was assumed in the presence/absence analyses that sequencing depth was roughly uniform across donors. In a later analysis, TCR association rates varied by HLA locus: DRB1 most, HLA-C fewest.

The clonotype originates from a male donor in good health and CMV-seronegative. The sequencing sample was made of PBMCs.

CDR3 loop: CASSLDRGETQYF. CDR3 DNA: TGTGCCAGCAGCTTGGACAGGGGGGAGACCCAGTACTTC. This chain uses TRBV7-6 with TRBJ2-5; 10 positions agree with TRBD1. After removal of 3 bases from V and 5 bases from J, the junction contained 0 bases not matched to a gene. Germline V gene lookup returns CDR1 SGHVS and CDR2 FNYEAQ. The CDR3 runs to 13 residues.